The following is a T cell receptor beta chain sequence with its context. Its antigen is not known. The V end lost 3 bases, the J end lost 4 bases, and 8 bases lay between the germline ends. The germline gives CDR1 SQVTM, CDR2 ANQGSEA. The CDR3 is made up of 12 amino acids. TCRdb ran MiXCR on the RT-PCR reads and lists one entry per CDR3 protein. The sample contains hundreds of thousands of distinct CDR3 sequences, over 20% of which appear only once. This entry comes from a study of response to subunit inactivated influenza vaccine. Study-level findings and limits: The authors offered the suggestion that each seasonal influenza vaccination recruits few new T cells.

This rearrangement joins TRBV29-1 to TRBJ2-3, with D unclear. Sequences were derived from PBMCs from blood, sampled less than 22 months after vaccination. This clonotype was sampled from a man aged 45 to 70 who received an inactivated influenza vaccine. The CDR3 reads CSVELGPDTQYF. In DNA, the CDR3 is TGCAGCGTTGAGTTGGGTCCAGATACGCAGTATTTT.